This TCR beta chain was sequenced in a study of T cell responses to AZD1222 COVID-19 vaccine. Study-wide results and limits: Only six or seven AZD1222 recipients were seropositive at baseline. Across spike, vaccine-associated CD4 TCRs were found, dominant at 160-218 and 743-854.

A note on this clone: Antigen unknown.

TCRdb keeps only in-frame clones here, not all; method: immunoSEQ multiplex PCR. Among about 180,000 clones listed, 80% to 90% were seen once. V was shortened by 0 bases and J by 5 bases, with 14 bases between the two germline ends. This CDR3 is 15 amino acids long. Germline V gene lookup returns CDR1 SGHNT and CDR2 YYREEE (reference sequence). The sample consisted of peripheral blood, taken on day 0 of AZD1222 vaccination. The receptor was derived from an adult in good health. This chain joins TRBV5-4 and TRBJ2-5; possible D gene TRBD2, 5 bases. The CDR3 spells CASSLGWSGVETQYF. CDR3 in DNA: TGTGCCAGCAGCTTGGGTTGGTCCGGGGTCGAGACCCAGTACTTC. Combining the CDR3 with reference TRBV5-4 and TRBJ2-5 gives the whole variable domain ETGVTQSPTHLIKTRGQQVTLRCSSQSGHNTVSWYQQALGQGPQFIFQYYREEENGRGNFPPRFSGLQFPNYSSELNVNALELDDSALYLCASSLGWSGVETQYFGPGTRLLVL.